Below are 13 T cell receptor beta chains sequenced from a single sample in a study of T cell responses to AZD1222 COVID-19 vaccine. Assay used: immunoSEQ multiplex PCR; TCRdb lists only in-frame clones, some missing. Of under 200,000 clones in the sample, roughly 92% were seen once. The sequencing here drew on peripheral blood, taken 28 days after the second dose of the MenACWY control vaccine. These receptors all come from an adult who received the MenACWY meningococcal vaccine as a control.

The V call is TRBV6-5, the J call TRBJ2-1; 8 bases are shared with TRBD1. With V trimmed by 7 bases and J by 6 bases, 11 bases remained unmatched. Germline V CDR1 and CDR2: MNHEY, SVGAGI. The CDR3 extends over 15 amino acids. The CDR3 here is CASTHTGGLGNEQFF. The CDR3, as DNA: TGTGCCAGCACTCATACAGGGGGGCTTGGCAATGAGCAGTTCTTC.

The chain joins TRBV11-3 to TRBJ1-1; D unclear. This CDR3 is built from 14 residues. CDR1 SGHNT and CDR2 YENEEA come from the germline V gene. V lost 3 bases and J lost 0, with 8 bases in between. The DNA for the CDR3 is TGTGCCAGCAGCTTCGATAGTATGAACACTGAAGCTTTCTTT. Translating it yields CASSFDSMNTEAFF.

This clone was counted a single time. V gene TRBV9 combines with J gene TRBJ2-1; D possibly matches TRBD1 or TRBD2 (5 bases each). CDR3 length: 12 residues. Germline V CDR1 and CDR2: SGDLS, YYNGEE. Trimming took off 0 bases at V and 9 bases at J, with 7 bases between the two ends. The CDR3 coding sequence is TGTGCCAGCAGCGTAGTGGGGGTTGAGCAGTTCTTC. Encoded protein: CASSVVGVEQFF.

CDR3 sequence (DNA): TGTGCCAGCAGCTTCCATGGAGATACGCAGTATTTT. Amino acid sequence: CASSFHGDTQYF. The chain links TRBV7-9 to TRBJ2-3; D not resolved. The CDR3 is 12 amino acids. The V and J ends lost 3 bases and 5 bases respectively, with 6 bases between them. Germline V gene lookup returns CDR1 SEHNR and CDR2 FQNEAQ (reference sequence).

The rearrangement joins TRBV7-3 to TRBJ2-1; perhaps TRBD1 as D (6 bases). The ends were cut back, 5 bases at V and 7 bases at J, with 18 bases in the middle. Germline V gene data show CDR1 as SGHTA and CDR2 as FQGTGA. This CDR3 is built from 15 residues. As DNA, the CDR3 is TGTGCCAGCAGCCCAACAGGGTCCTTTGGGAATGAGCAGTTCTTC. Encoded protein: CASSPTGSFGNEQFF.

The CDR3, as DNA: TGCGCCAGCAGCTCTAGTGTTCCGTCAGGTCCTTCCTACGAGCAGTACTTC. Translation: CASSSSVPSGPSYEQYF. J is TRBJ2-7 and V is TRBV5-1; D remains ambiguous. Germline CDR1 and CDR2: SGHRS and YFSETQ. Trimming pared 3 bases from V and 1 base from J, leaving 20 bases between. This CDR3 has 17 amino acids.

The chain links TRBV19 to TRBJ2-5, with D perhaps TRBD1 or TRBD2 (5 bases each). V shed 3 bases and J shed 5 bases, with 13 bases lying between them. This CDR3 comprises 14 residues. Looked up from germline, CDR1 is LNHDA and CDR2 is SQIVND (reference sequence). Here the CDR3 reads CASSMGPPLETQYF. The CDR3 DNA is TGTGCCAGTAGTATGGGACCCCCCCTGGAGACCCAGTACTTC.

J is TRBJ1-2 and V is TRBV3-1 (or the pseudogene TRBV3-2), with 11 nucleotides matching TRBD1. The germline V gene has CDR1 LGHDT and CDR2 YNNKEL (reference sequence). This CDR3 has 15 amino acids. V dropped 2 bases and J dropped 2; count of bases not matched to a gene: 1. CDR3: CASSQRDRGNYGYTF. In nucleotides, the CDR3 is TGTGCCAGCAGCCAAAGGGACAGGGGGAACTATGGCTACACCTTC.

The chain uses TRBV10-3 and TRBJ2-5, with 8 bases lining up with TRBD2. Germline loops: CDR1 ENHRY, CDR2 SYGVKD. Unmatched junction bases numbered 7, after V lost 5 bases and J lost 5 bases. The CDR3 runs to 14 residues. CDR3 in DNA: TGTGCCATCAGTTCTGCGGGGGGCAGGGAGACCCAGTACTTC. Translation gives CAISSAGGRETQYF.

This CDR3 is CASSFGLATDTQYF. CDR3 bases: TGTGCCAGCAGCTTCGGACTAGCGACAGATACGCAGTATTTT. The chain carries TRBV7-2 and TRBJ2-3; 9 bases align to TRBD2. CDR1 SGHTA and CDR2 FQGNSA come from the germline V gene. Trimming removed 3 bases from V and 3 bases from J; junction bases left unmatched: 1. There are 14 residues in the CDR3.

The chain employs TRBV4-2 and TRBJ2-3; the D is unclear. Germline assignment: CDR1 LGHNA and CDR2 YNFKEQ. V lost 0 bases and J 5 bases, leaving 6 bases between the germline ends. The CDR3 contains 13 residues. CDR3 DNA: TGTGCCAGCAGCCAAGAGATGGGAGATACGCAGTATTTT. It yields the protein CASSQEMGDTQYF.

The table lists this clone with a count of one. This sequence joins TRBV3-1 (or the pseudogene TRBV3-2) and TRBJ1-6; no firm D call. The germline V and J ends were trimmed by 4 bases and 5 bases, with 12 bases remaining between them. The CDR3 runs to 15 residues. Germline V CDR1 and CDR2: LGHDT, YNNKEL (reference sequence). In DNA form, the CDR3 reads TGTGCCAGCAGCCGCCTTTCTCCGGATAATTCACCCCTCCACTTT. Amino acids: CASSRLSPDNSPLHF.

This chain links TRBV14 with TRBJ2-7, with unresolved D. The CDR3 has 13 residues. Trimming cost V 1 base and J 2 bases, with 6 bases left between them. CDR1 and CDR2 (germline): SGHDN, FVKESK. The DNA for the CDR3 is TGTGCCAGCAGCCAAGCTGGGCCCTACGAGCAGTACTTC. Amino acids: CASSQAGPYEQYF.